The 25 T cell receptor beta chains in this list originate from one sample, sequenced in a study of molecular identifiers for immune sequencing clone quantification (dated by TCRdb to the late 2010s). Libraries were made using PCR. TCRdb lists the instrument as Illumina HiSeq 4000. The raw public reads went through TCRdb reprocessing: fastp at Q25, MiXCR clone calling, in-frame beta chains kept. Every distinct CDR3 protein forms one entry, paired with its most common genes and DNA. This sample is represented by 460,000 or so distinct CDR3 sequences; about a fifth of them were singletons. The top ten hold roughly 0.81% of the sample. The specimen was naive CD8+ T cells from blood, with Jurkat cell RNA spiked in. The cell subset or site label for this specimen denotes: FACS-sorted CD8+CD4-CCR7+CD45RA+ naive T cells. The receptors stem from a human donor in good health. Some libraries in this study had Jurkat cell RNA spiked in.

Ten or more counts support this clonotype. This chain joins TRBV4-1 and TRBJ2-5; TRBD2 might be the D (5 bases). The CDR3 loop spans 13 amino acids. Germline V CDR1 and CDR2: MGHRA, YSYEKL. V lost 0 bases, J lost 5 bases, and 7 bases lay in between. This CDR3 is CASSQDSGETQYF. The CDR3 nucleotides read TGCGCCAGCAGCCAAGATTCGGGGGAGACCCAGTACTTC.

This clonotype has a handful of counts. The J gene is TRBJ2-5, the V gene TRBV19; D is ambiguous. V lost 3 bases, J lost 5 bases, and 10 bases lay in between. The CDR3 spans 13 residues. CDR1 LNHDA and CDR2 SQIVND come from the germline V gene (reference sequence). CDR3: CASSMVSLETQYF. The CDR3 region has the DNA TGTGCCAGTAGTATGGTGTCATTGGAGACCCAGTACTTC.

The sample holds a few counts of this clonotype. V is TRBV11-2 and J is TRBJ1-1, with no clear D. This CDR3 region has 16 residues. The germline V gene encodes CDR1 SGHAT and CDR2 FQNNGV. V lost 5 bases, J lost 0 bases, and 16 bases lay in between. The CDR3 nucleotides read TGTGCCAGCAGCCCCTCCCACAAGATTATGAACACTGAAGCTTTCTTT. It translates to CASSPSHKIMNTEAFF.

Note on this clonotype: A read error may be the cause here, since a much bigger clone is one base away. As the CDR3 is not closed by the conserved phenylalanine or tryptophan, this likely results from a read error. The rearrangement joins TRBV20-1 to TRBJ1-1; D perhaps matches TRBD1 (5 bases). V lost 5 bases and J 6 bases, leaving 13 bases between the germline ends. This CDR3 is 12 amino acids long. CDR1 and CDR2 (germline): DFQATT, SNEGSKA (reference sequence). DNA of the CDR3: TGCAGTGCTGGGGTGGGGGGATCTGAAGCTTTCTCT. Translating gives CSAGVGGSEAFS.

Ten or more counts support this clonotype. V is TRBV12-3 or TRBV12-4 and J is TRBJ2-7; D is perhaps TRBD2 (5 bases). The CDR3 has 13 amino acids. V was clipped by 7 bases and J by 1 base, with 11 bases between them. The CDR3 DNA is TGTGCCAGCAAGGGCGGACTTTCCTACGAGCAGTACTTC. Translation gives CASKGGLSYEQYF.

This clonotype appeared a single time. A much larger clone is a single base away; this may be a read error. The chain recombines TRBV6-6 with TRBJ2-3; perhaps TRBD2 as D (6 bases). The germline V and J ends were trimmed by 5 bases and 5 bases, with 17 bases remaining between them. Looked up from germline, CDR1 is MNHNY and CDR2 is SVGAGI (reference sequence). The CDR3 sequence is 15 residues long. Written as DNA, the CDR3 is TGTGCCAGCAGTATCTTGGCGGGATATATAGATACGCAGTATTTT. Translation: CASSILAGYIDTQYF.

This clonotype was picked up many times. The chain employs TRBV6-2 or TRBV6-3 and TRBJ2-5; tentative D call: TRBD1 (5 bases). The germline V gene has CDR1 MNHEY and CDR2 SVGEGT. This CDR3 region has 12 residues. The V end was cut by 8 bases, the J end by 3 bases, with 10 bases between. In nucleotides, the CDR3 is TGTGCCAGCGCATGGGGCGAAGAGACCCAGTACTTC. This codes for CASAWGEETQYF.

The V and J genes are TRBV11-3 and TRBJ2-2, with TRBD2 matching 13 bases. The germline V gene has CDR1 SGHNT and CDR2 YENEEA. V lost 3 bases, J lost 5 bases, and 6 bases stayed unmatched. The CDR3 covers 17 residues. Here the CDR3 DNA reads TGTGCCAGCAGCTTTACCGGGACTAGCGGGATAACCGGGGAGCTGTTTTTT. It is translated as CASSFTGTSGITGELFF.

This clonotype was counted ten times or more. J is TRBJ1-1 and V is TRBV7-9, with D unresolved. CDR3 length: 14 residues. The germline V gene encodes CDR1 SEHNR and CDR2 FQNEAQ (reference sequence). V dropped 2 bases and J dropped 1 base, with 8 bases sitting between them. CDR3 sequence reads: CASSLLAENTEAFF. CDR3 bases: TGTGCCAGCAGCTTATTGGCAGAGAACACTGAAGCTTTCTTT. The full variable domain, in which reference TRBV7-9 and TRBJ1-1 provide the parts outside the CDR3, is DTGVSQNPRHKITKRGQNVTFRCDPISEHNRLYWYRQTLGQGPEFLTYFQNEAQLEKSRLLSDRFSAERPKGSFSTLEIQRTEQGDSAMYLCASSLLAENTEAFFGQGTRLTVV.

This clonotype has at least ten counts. The V gene is TRBV19, the J gene TRBJ1-5; no definite D call. CDR1 and CDR2 (germline): LNHDA, SQIVND (reference sequence). This CDR3 is 13 amino acids long. Trimming removed 8 bases from V and 3 bases from J, with 11 bases in between. CDR3 sequence (DNA): TGTGCCAGTCTGGGCAGCTACAATCAGCCCCAGCATTTT. It codes for CASLGSYNQPQHF. The full variable domain, completed using reference TRBV19 and TRBJ1-5, is DGGITQSPKYLFRKEGQNVTLSCEQNLNHDAMYWYRQDPGQGLRLIYYSQIVNDFQKGDIAEGYSVSREKKESFPLTVTSAQKNPTAFYLCASLGSYNQPQHFGDGTRLSIL.

The chain joins TRBV28 to TRBJ1-5; the D is unclear. Germline V lookup: CDR1 MDHEN, CDR2 SYDVKM. The CDR3 is 13 amino acids. Trimming shortened V by 6 bases and J by 5 bases, and 11 bases separated the two germline ends. CDR3 sequence: CASSQTPYQPQHF. CDR3 coding DNA: TGTGCCAGCAGCCAAACACCCTATCAGCCCCAGCATTTT.

In this sample, this clonotype turned up a few times. V usage is TRBV6-1 and J usage is TRBJ1-2; possible D gene TRBD1, 5 bases. This CDR3 spans 14 amino acids. Germline-derived CDR1 and CDR2 are MNHNS and SASEGT. Trimming pared 1 base from V and 4 bases from J, leaving 10 bases between. The CDR3 DNA follows: TGTGCCAGCAGTGAAGTACGGGGGACCTATGGCTACACCTTC. Translating gives CASSEVRGTYGYTF.

This clonotype has just a few counts. The chain is built from TRBV6-6 and TRBJ2-7, with D maybe TRBD1 (5 bases). The CDR3 is 15 residues long. Germline V gives CDR1 MNHNY, CDR2 SVGAGI (reference sequence). The ends were cut back, 7 bases at V and 2 bases at J, with 18 bases in the middle. DNA of the CDR3: TGTGCCAGCATCACCGGCCCGGACACCGCCTACGAGCAGTACTTC. It is translated as CASITGPDTAYEQYF.

In its sample, this clonotype was seen a few times. The V gene is TRBV24-1, the J gene TRBJ2-2; 8 bases line up with TRBD1. V shed 10 bases, J shed 1 base, and the junction held 4 bases outside the gene matches. This CDR3 comprises 14 residues. Germline lookup yields CDR1 KGHDR and CDR2 SFDVKD. The CDR3 region has the DNA TGTGCCACGGGGACAGGCGGGAACACCGGGGAGCTGTTTTTT. Translating it yields CATGTGGNTGELFF.

Regarding this clonotype: Possible read error: a much larger clone is one base away. The rearrangement uses TRBV6-5 and TRBJ2-7; tentative D call: TRBD2 (5 bases). CDR3 length equals 13 residues. The germline CDR1 and CDR2 sequences are MNHEY and SVGAGI. This CDR3 reads CASSGYTTGEQCF. In DNA, the CDR3 is TGTGCCAGCAGTGGTTACACCACTGGGGAGCAGTGCTTC.

This clonotype was counted many times. The J gene is TRBJ2-7, the V gene TRBV9, with D perhaps matching TRBD1 (6 bases). Germline values: CDR1 SGDLS, CDR2 YYNGEE. V was pared by 0 bases and J by 3 bases, with 13 bases between. The CDR3 loop spans 15 amino acids. CDR3 amino acids: CASSVEAGDRYEQYF. DNA for the CDR3: TGTGCCAGCAGCGTAGAGGCAGGGGACCGCTACGAGCAGTACTTC.

This clonotype was detected ten times or more. CDR3 DNA sequence: TGCGCCAGCAGCCAAGATCGGGGCGGCAATGAGCAGTTCTTC. As protein: CASSQDRGGNEQFF. This sequence joins TRBV4-3 and TRBJ2-1; the D call may be TRBD1 or TRBD2 (5 bases each). The CDR3 has 14 residues. Between the trimmed V and J ends, which lost 0 bases and 6 bases, there was a span of 9 bases. Germline V gene data show CDR1 as LGHNA and CDR2 as YSLEER.

This clonotype was observed many times. This chain uses TRBV4-2 with TRBJ2-3; D is ambiguous. The V gene lost 2 bases and the J gene lost 6 bases, with 6 bases spanning the gap. Germline assignment: CDR1 LGHNA and CDR2 YNFKEQ. The CDR3 loop spans 12 amino acids. CDR3: CASSQFSDTQYF. The CDR3 DNA is TGTGCCAGCAGCCAATTTAGTGATACGCAGTATTTT.

This clonotype was counted a few times. The chain employs TRBV6-2 or TRBV6-3 and TRBJ1-1; unclear D gene. CDR3 length: 15 residues. From germline, CDR1 is MNHEY and CDR2 SVGEGT. Trimming removed 7 bases from V and 0 bases from J, with 15 bases in between. The CDR3 nucleotides read TGTGCCAGCAAAATGGACCACTCCTTGAACACTGAAGCTTTCTTT. It codes for CASKMDHSLNTEAFF.

The chain couples TRBV12-3 or TRBV12-4 to TRBJ2-2; no definite D call. The CDR3 runs 13 residues. The V end lost 6 bases, the J end lost 2 bases, and 7 bases lay between the germline ends. The CDR3 region has the DNA TGTGCCAGCAGCCTATACAACACCGGGGAGCTGTTTTTT. Encoded protein: CASSLYNTGELFF.

With regard to this clonotype: This may stem from a read error, because a much larger clone lies one nucleotide away. The gene calls are TRBV29-1 and TRBJ2-5; no clear D gene. The CDR3 runs 12 residues. From germline, CDR1 is SQVTM and CDR2 ANQGSEA. The chain's CDR3 is CSVERIAETQHF. Here the CDR3 DNA reads TGCAGCGTTGAGAGGATCGCGGAGACCCAGCACTTC.

In its sample, this clonotype was seen many times. This chain joins TRBV7-2 and TRBJ2-3; TRBD2 might be the D (6 bases). V was clipped by 5 bases and J by 0 bases, with 18 bases between them. Germline lookup yields CDR1 SGHTA and CDR2 FQGNSA. The CDR3 runs to 17 residues. The CDR3 sequence is CASSTSGSGSSTDTQYF. The DNA for the CDR3 is TGTGCCAGCAGCACCAGTGGTAGCGGCTCTAGCACAGATACGCAGTATTTT.

The chain has TRBV4-3 and TRBJ2-3; D possibly corresponds to TRBD1 (5 bases). Trimming took off 4 bases at V and 1 base at J, with 15 bases between the two ends. The CDR3 is 16 amino acids. Germline CDR1 reads LGHNA; CDR2 reads YSLEER. CDR3 sequence: CASSRDMQGGTDTQYF. The DNA of the CDR3 is TGCGCCAGCAGCCGAGATATGCAGGGTGGCACAGATACGCAGTATTTT.

This chain connects TRBV10-3 to TRBJ2-1; 8 bases are a match to TRBD2. Germline lookup yields CDR1 ENHRY and CDR2 SYGVKD. After removal of 2 bases from V and 5 bases from J, the junction contained 17 bases not matched to a gene. This CDR3 spans 19 amino acids. CDR3 DNA: TGTGCCATCAGTGAGACTATACCGGGACTAGTTTTGGTGGACAATGAGCAGTTCTTC. Translated: CAISETIPGLVLVDNEQFF.

This clonotype was counted many times. The chain joins TRBV13 to TRBJ1-1; TRBD1 aligns across 7 bases. CDR3 length: 15 amino acids. The V and J ends lost 2 bases and 11 bases, in that order; junction bases with no gene match: 14. Germline lookup yields CDR1 PRHDT and CDR2 FYEKMQ (reference sequence). The CDR3 spells CASSLFRDRATGAFF. The CDR3 region has the DNA TGTGCCAGCAGCTTATTCCGGGACAGAGCGACCGGGGCTTTCTTT.